This TCR beta chain emerged from a study of cytomegalovirus exposure and HLA in healthy donors. Study-level points and caveats: Sequencing likely generated an artifact that appeared as a cluster of highly shared sequence variants.

About this clone itself: Its matching antigen is unknown.

PCR involved 60 Vbeta and 13 Jbeta primers. The assay was immunoSEQ multiplex PCR, and TCRdb's table has in-frame clones only and misses some. The table has around 31,000 clones, around 87% seen once. Germline V gives CDR1 MNHEY, CDR2 SVGAGI. The V and J ends lost 5 bases and 5 bases respectively, with 9 bases between them. This CDR3 contains 13 residues. The rearrangement links TRBV6-5 to TRBJ2-2; D is undetermined. Sequencing input: PBMCs. The clonotype originates from a boy aged 5-17 years in good health and CMV-seronegative. For the CDR3, the DNA is TGTGCCAGCAGTCCTTTCCGGACCGGGGAGCTGTTTTTT. As protein: CASSPFRTGELFF.